One sample yielded the 22 T cell receptor beta chains listed below, sequenced in a study of CD8+ T cells in alopecia areata. Described treatment: oral pan-JAK inhibitor, 5-10 mg twice daily. RNA, once extracted, was reverse transcribed into cDNA for use as the sequencing template. Only in-frame clones appear in the TCRdb table, and some are missing; sequencing was by immunoSEQ multiplex PCR. The data contain 64,000 or so clones, more than 45% of them seen just once; the ten biggest clones take up about a fifth. This specimen was CD8+ T cells sorted from blood, taken at approximately week 37, from a patient treated with tofacitinib. Source of these receptors: a human donor with alopecia areata.

This clone was found a few times. The genes are TRBV9 and TRBJ1-2; the D is unclear. V shed 4 bases and J shed 7 bases, with 17 bases lying between them. There are 14 residues in the CDR3. Germline assignment: CDR1 SGDLS and CDR2 YYNGEE. The CDR3 DNA reads TGTGCCAGCAGCACCTCAGCTCGGACGGGTGGCTACACCTTC. It translates to CASSTSARTGGYTF.

The chain has TRBV29-1 and TRBJ2-3; a weak D match, TRBD1 (6 bases). From germline, CDR1 is SQVTM and CDR2 ANQGSEA. Trimming took 8 bases from V and 5 from J, leaving 20 bases between them. The length of the CDR3 is 14 residues. The CDR3 DNA follows: TGCAGCTATGAGACACTACCCAGGGGAGATACGCAGTATTTT. It is translated as CSYETLPRGDTQYF.

Written as DNA, the CDR3 is TGTGCCAGCAGTCTACCAGATGAGCAGTTCTTC. Residues: CASSLPDEQFF. V gene TRBV27 combines with J gene TRBJ2-1, with no clear D. Trimming stripped 5 bases from V and 8 bases from J, with 7 bases between. CDR1 and CDR2 (germline): MNHEY, SMNVEV (reference sequence). This CDR3 has 11 amino acids.

The V gene is TRBV28, the J gene TRBJ2-5, with 12 bases that match TRBD2. The CDR3 consists of 18 residues. The ends lost 5 bases at V and 2 bases at J; junction bases unmatched: 12. CDR1 is MDHEN, CDR2 SYDVKM, per germline. The CDR3 DNA reads as TGTGCCAGCAGTCCAGCCCTCCGGACTAGCGGGACACAAGAGACCCAGTACTTC. Its protein product is CASSPALRTSGTQETQYF.

This clone was seen more than once but under ten times. CDR3 sequence: CASSQYTAADTQYF. The CDR3 DNA reads TGCGCCAGCAGCCAATATACGGCGGCAGATACGCAGTATTTT. The chain carries TRBV4-1 and TRBJ2-3, with D unclear. The germline V and J ends were trimmed by 2 bases and 4 bases, with 10 bases remaining between them. The CDR3 length is 14 residues. Germline CDR1 and CDR2: MGHRA and YSYEKL.

The chain recombines TRBV7-2 with TRBJ2-3; D may be TRBD1 (7 bases). The V gene lost 1 base and the J gene lost 4 bases, with 21 bases spanning the gap. CDR3 length: 18 residues. Germline lookup yields CDR1 SGHTA and CDR2 FQGNSA. CDR3 in DNA: TGTGCCAGCAGCTTAGAGGGCTTCCCGCTCAGGGGGGCAGATACGCAGTATTTT. The encoded protein is CASSLEGFPLRGADTQYF. Together with reference TRBV7-2 and TRBJ2-3, the CDR3 gives the full variable domain: GAGVSQSPSNKVTEKGKDVELRCDPISGHTALYWYRQSLGQGLEFLIYFQGNSAPDKSGLPSDRFSAERTGGSVSTLTIQRTQQEDSAVYLCASSLEGFPLRGADTQYFGPGTRLTVL.

The V call is TRBV5-4, the J call TRBJ2-1; weak D call: TRBD2 (5 bases). V was trimmed by 4 bases and J by 8 bases, leaving 13 bases between them. There are 13 residues in the CDR3. The germline V gene has CDR1 SGHNT and CDR2 YYREEE (reference sequence). CDR3 region: CASSSSAPDEQFF. The DNA of the CDR3 is TGTGCCAGCAGCAGTAGCGCCCCCGATGAGCAGTTCTTC. The full variable domain, its missing parts supplied by reference TRBV5-4 and TRBJ2-1, is ETGVTQSPTHLIKTRGQQVTLRCSSQSGHNTVSWYQQALGQGPQFIFQYYREEENGRGNFPPRFSGLQFPNYSSELNVNALELDDSALYLCASSSSAPDEQFFGPGTRLTVL.

V usage is TRBV10-3 and J usage is TRBJ2-7, with D tentatively TRBD1 or TRBD2 (5 bases each). CDR3 length equals 14 residues. Germline values: CDR1 ENHRY, CDR2 SYGVKD. The V end was cut by 6 bases, the J end by 2 bases, with 14 bases between. The CDR3 bases are TGTGCCATCAGGGAAGGGACCTTCCCCTACGAGCAGTACTTC. It encodes CAIREGTFPYEQYF.

This chain joins TRBV5-6 and TRBJ1-1; D remains ambiguous. The CDR3 runs to 15 residues. The V gene lost 0 bases and the J gene lost 0 bases, with 9 bases spanning the gap. Germline values: CDR1 SGHDT, CDR2 YYEEEE. The CDR3 loop is CASSLGAIMNTEAFF. CDR3 nucleotide sequence: TGTGCCAGCAGCTTGGGTGCTATAATGAACACTGAAGCTTTCTTT.

The genes are TRBV19 and TRBJ1-5; TRBD1 is a possible D gene (5 bases). V lost 2 bases and J 3 bases, leaving 8 bases between the germline ends. Germline CDR1 is LNHDA and CDR2 is SQIVND (reference sequence). This CDR3 contains 14 residues. The DNA of the CDR3 is TGTGCCAGTAGTATACCACAGGACAATCAGCCCCAGCATTTT. Protein sequence: CASSIPQDNQPQHF. Using reference TRBV19 and TRBJ1-5 for the parts outside the CDR3, the full variable domain is DGGITQSPKYLFRKEGQNVTLSCEQNLNHDAMYWYRQDPGQGLRLIYYSQIVNDFQKGDIAEGYSVSREKKESFPLTVTSAQKNPTAFYLCASSIPQDNQPQHFGDGTRLSIL.

The chain employs TRBV9 and TRBJ1-2; D is ambiguous. V was cut by 0 bases and J by 5 bases, with 11 bases left in between. Germline CDR1 is SGDLS and CDR2 is YYNGEE. The CDR3 has 14 amino acids. This CDR3 is CASSVATERYGYTF. The DNA of the CDR3 is TGTGCCAGCAGCGTAGCTACGGAGAGATATGGCTACACCTTC. Together with reference TRBV9 and TRBJ1-2, the CDR3 gives the full variable domain: DSGVTQTPKHLITATGQRVTLRCSPRSGDLSVYWYQQSLDQGLQFLIQYYNGEERAKGNILERFSAQQFPDLHSELNLSSLELGDSALYFCASSVATERYGYTFGSGTRLTVV.

A few counts support this clone. The chain recombines TRBV5-6 with TRBJ2-1, with TRBD2 as a possible D gene (6 bases). Trimming pared 4 bases from V and 10 bases from J, leaving 18 bases between. The CDR3 loop spans 14 amino acids. Germline CDR1 reads SGHDT; CDR2 reads YYEEEE. The CDR3 protein is CASSPDYIHLEQFF. In DNA form, the CDR3 reads TGTGCCAGCAGCCCGGACTATATCCACCTCGAGCAGTTCTTC.

The chain is built from TRBV4-1 and TRBJ2-4; 13 bases are a match to TRBD2. Germline-derived CDR1 and CDR2 are MGHRA and YSYEKL. This CDR3 is built from 17 residues. V trimming: 3 bases; J trimming: 8 bases; junction bases outside the gene matches: 10. CDR3 nucleotides: TGCGCCAGCAGCCATCGCCTACTAGCGGGAGGGCGGGACATTCAGTACTTC. Its protein product is CASSHRLLAGGRDIQYF.

This chain joins TRBV29-1 and TRBJ2-7; TRBD1 is a possible D gene (6 bases). The CDR3 runs to 14 residues. Germline V gives CDR1 SQVTM, CDR2 ANQGSEA. Trimming took off 1 base at V and 1 base at J, with 11 bases between the two ends. CDR3 bases: TGCAGCGTTGAAGTACAGGGAAGGTCCTACGAGCAGTACTTC. It specifies CSVEVQGRSYEQYF.

CDR3 loop: CASSLASGDYEQYF. CDR3 DNA: TGCGCCAGCAGCTTGGCCAGCGGGGACTACGAGCAGTACTTC. This chain links TRBV5-1 with TRBJ2-7; 7 bases agree with TRBD2. The V segment lost 0 bases and the J segment 3 bases; nucleotides outside the gene matches: 3. Germline CDR1 reads SGHRS; CDR2 reads YFSETQ. The CDR3 consists of 14 residues.

The chain links TRBV7-3 to TRBJ1-2, with 10 bases identical to TRBD1. The V and J ends lost 5 bases and 3 bases, in that order; junction bases with no gene match: 3. Germline loops: CDR1 SGHTA, CDR2 FQGTGA. The length of the CDR3 is 14 residues. This CDR3 is CASSQGTGDYGYTF. The CDR3 DNA is TGTGCCAGCAGCCAAGGGACAGGGGACTATGGCTACACCTTC.

This chain connects TRBV29-1 to TRBJ1-4; a possible D gene is TRBD1 (5 bases). The germline gives CDR1 SQVTM, CDR2 ANQGSEA. This CDR3 has 14 amino acids. V was clipped by 7 bases and J by 4 bases, with 16 bases between them. In DNA form, the CDR3 reads TGCAGCGCTGTGGGGGGGACGAATAATGAAAAACTGTTTTTT. This sequence encodes CSAVGGTNNEKLFF.

This clone was detected only a few times. The V call is TRBV7-9, the J call TRBJ2-5, with 8 bases fitting TRBD2. V shed 4 bases, J shed 6 bases, and the junction held 7 bases outside the gene matches. Germline CDR1 and CDR2: SEHNR and FQNEAQ (reference sequence). The CDR3 is 14 amino acids. The CDR3 nucleotides are TGTGCCAGCAGCTCGACTAGCGAGGGGAAGACCCAGTACTTC. It translates to CASSSTSEGKTQYF. Using reference TRBV7-9 and TRBJ2-5 for the parts outside the CDR3, the full variable domain is DTGVSQNPRHKITKRGQNVTFRCDPISEHNRLYWYRQTLGQGPEFLTYFQNEAQLEKSRLLSDRFSAERPKGSFSTLEIQRTEQGDSAMYLCASSSTSEGKTQYFGPGTRLLVL.

This clone has just a few counts. The chain recombines TRBV6-1 with TRBJ2-7; D ambiguous. CDR1 is MNHNS, CDR2 SASEGT, per germline. CDR3 length: 15 amino acids. V was shortened by 7 bases and J by 0 bases, with 16 bases between the two germline ends. In DNA form, the CDR3 reads TGTGCCAGCAAGCCCTTACAGAGCCTCTCCTACGAGCAGTACTTC. Translating gives CASKPLQSLSYEQYF.

This clone has just a few counts. V usage is TRBV28 and J usage is TRBJ1-1, with D uncertain. Germline CDR1 MDHEN, CDR2 SYDVKM. The CDR3 is 13 amino acids. The V end lost 2 bases, the J end lost 1 base, and 5 bases lay between the germline ends. CDR3 sequence: CASSLGGNTEAFF. The CDR3 nucleotides are TGTGCCAGCAGTTTAGGTGGGAACACTGAAGCTTTCTTT.

V is TRBV27 and J is TRBJ1-4; D remains unclear. Germline V gene data show CDR1 as MNHEY and CDR2 as SMNVEV (reference sequence). Between the trimmed V and J ends, which lost 2 bases and 0 bases, there was a span of 4 bases. This CDR3 contains 14 residues. In DNA form, the CDR3 reads TGTGCCAGCAGTTTAAGGCCAACTAATGAAAAACTGTTTTTT. Protein: CASSLRPTNEKLFF.

This clone has only a few counts. V usage is TRBV29-1 and J usage is TRBJ2-7; 8 bases fit TRBD2. The CDR3 is 13 residues long. Germline assignment: CDR1 SQVTM and CDR2 ANQGSEA. V was pared by 5 bases and J by 1 base, with 4 bases of the junction left unmatched. CDR3 sequence (DNA): TGCAGCGTTACGGGAGGGAGGTCCTACGAGCAGTACTTC. Amino acids: CSVTGGRSYEQYF.